The following is a TCR beta chain sequence with its context. This sample was taken from a study of blood T cell repertoires in COVID-19. About the research overall: Sites in the United States, Italy and Spain provided acute and convalescent COVID-19 samples.

This CDR3 region has 15 residues. V was pared by 4 bases and J by 3 bases, with 6 bases of the junction left unmatched. Germline CDR1 reads WNHNN; CDR2 reads SYGVQD (reference sequence). The table came from immunoSEQ multiplex PCR; TCRdb's copy has only in-frame clones and leaves some out. The sample lists more than 200,000 clones, approximately 80% seen once, with less than 5% in the top ten. Material for sequencing was peripheral blood. This clonotype originated in a man between 60 and 70 years old with acute or convalescent COVID-19. The chain recombines TRBV10-1 with TRBJ2-5; TRBD2 matches 9 bases. The CDR3 spells CASSAGLAQKETQYF. CDR3 nucleotide sequence: TGCGCCAGCAGTGCAGGACTAGCGCAAAAAGAGACCCAGTACTTC.